A single sample is the source of the 18 T cell receptor beta chains below, sequenced in a study of T-cell reconstitution after alpha-beta-depleted transplantation in children. The TCRbeta library incorporated unique molecular identifiers. Via MiXCR, TCRdb re-called the PCR reads, giving one row per CDR3 protein. The repertoire includes a few hundred thousand distinct CDR3 sequences, approximately 10% of them detected once, and approximately 2.3% sits in the top ten. The starting material was PBMCs from the stem cell graft donor, obtained from the stem cell graft. These receptors were taken from a human donor who donated a stem cell graft to a child with acute lymphoblastic leukemia.

The chain couples TRBV10-2 to TRBJ2-1, with D possibly TRBD2 on 5 matching bases. Trimming shortened V by 3 bases and J by 9 bases, and 15 bases separated the two germline ends. This CDR3 contains 14 residues. The V gene's germline CDR1 is WSHSY and CDR2 SAAADI. The CDR3 sequence: CASSDVGALSEQFF. CDR3 DNA sequence: TGCGCCAGCAGTGATGTGGGAGCGTTAAGTGAGCAGTTCTTC.

This clonotype was counted a single time. This sequence joins TRBV7-9 and TRBJ1-2; D ambiguous. The CDR3 is 15 residues long. V lost 7 bases and J 0 bases, leaving 15 bases between the germline ends. Germline V gene lookup returns CDR1 SEHNR and CDR2 FQNEAQ (reference sequence). CDR3 sequence reads: CASKREIGANYGYTF. The CDR3 DNA sequence: TGTGCCAGCAAGCGAGAAATCGGAGCTAACTATGGCTACACCTTC.

Many counts were recorded for this clonotype. DNA of the CDR3: TGTGCCAGCAGCTTTTCGCCGACAGGGTCTGAAGCTTTCTTT. Translation gives CASSFSPTGSEAFF. The V and J genes are TRBV9 and TRBJ1-1, with TRBD1 matching 7 bases. V shed 4 bases and J 6 bases; nucleotides not matched to a gene: 9. The length of the CDR3 is 14 residues. Germline CDR1 SGDLS, CDR2 YYNGEE.

This clonotype has a handful of counts. The chain has TRBV3-1 and TRBJ2-1; 7 bases agree with TRBD2. V lost 1 base, J lost 2 bases, and 5 bases stayed unmatched. CDR3 length: 16 residues. Germline lookup yields CDR1 LGHDT and CDR2 YNNKEL (reference sequence). For the CDR3, the DNA is TGTGCCAGCAGCCAAGTCGCCGGGAGGACCTACAATGAGCAGTTCTTC. Translation: CASSQVAGRTYNEQFF.

This chain links TRBV11-2 with TRBJ2-3; D call uncertain. Trimming removed 0 bases from V and 2 bases from J, with 18 bases in between. This CDR3 spans 18 amino acids. Germline V gives CDR1 SGHAT, CDR2 FQNNGV. CDR3 amino acids: CASSLDRYGPPSTDTQYF. DNA for the CDR3: TGTGCCAGCAGCTTAGATCGTTACGGTCCTCCCTCCACAGATACGCAGTATTTT.

This clonotype has a count of ten or more. The rearrangement joins TRBV5-1 to TRBJ2-3; D is unresolved. Germline V gene lookup returns CDR1 SGHRS and CDR2 YFSETQ. The CDR3 contains 15 residues. Trimming removed 5 bases at V and 0 bases at J, with 13 bases between. The CDR3 is CASRSAVASTDTQYF. The CDR3 DNA follows: TGCGCCAGCAGATCCGCCGTAGCTAGCACAGATACGCAGTATTTT.

V and J are TRBV29-1 and TRBJ2-2, with 8 bases fitting TRBD1. Trimming at V came to 7 bases and at J to 6 bases, leaving 13 bases not matched to a gene. The germline CDR1 and CDR2 sequences are SQVTM and ANQGSEA. The CDR3 length is 15 residues. The CDR3 spells CSDHYWTGSPGELFF. The CDR3 region has the DNA TGCAGCGACCACTACTGGACAGGGAGTCCCGGGGAGCTGTTTTTT.

The chain carries TRBV7-2 and TRBJ2-1; TRBD1 matches 7 bases. Germline CDR1 SGHTA, CDR2 FQGNSA. The V gene end was trimmed by 8 bases and the J gene end by 4 bases; junction bases not matched to a gene: 5. This CDR3 is built from 13 residues. CDR3 loop: CASGYRGYNEQFF. As DNA, the CDR3 is TGTGCCAGCGGGTACAGGGGTTACAATGAGCAGTTCTTC.

This clonotype has only a few counts. The CDR3 nucleotides are TGCGCCAGCAGCCTCGGACAGGGCCTATACAATGAGCAGTTCTTC. Protein sequence: CASSLGQGLYNEQFF. V and J are TRBV5-1 and TRBJ2-1, with TRBD1 matching over 8 bases. V trimming: 4 bases; J trimming: 4 bases; junction bases outside the gene matches: 7. Germline V gives CDR1 SGHRS, CDR2 YFSETQ. The CDR3 spans 15 residues.

This clonotype came up a few times. This chain uses TRBV7-2 with TRBJ1-5, with D tentatively TRBD1 (6 bases). The germline V gene has CDR1 SGHTA and CDR2 FQGNSA. This CDR3 is 14 amino acids long. Trimming took 5 bases from V and 4 from J, leaving 12 bases between them. CDR3 sequence (DNA): TGTGCCAGCAGCCACAAAGGGGGAAATCAGCCCCAGCATTTT. Translation gives CASSHKGGNQPQHF.

V and J are TRBV20-1 and TRBJ2-4; a possible D gene is TRBD1 (6 bases). CDR3 length equals 15 residues. Germline V CDR1 and CDR2: DFQATT, SNEGSKA (reference sequence). Trimming stripped 0 bases from V and 5 bases from J, with 14 bases between. The DNA for the CDR3 is TGCAGTGCTAGAGATCCGGACAGCTTGGAAAACATTCAGTACTTC. Residues: CSARDPDSLENIQYF.

V usage is TRBV7-2 and J usage is TRBJ1-4, with TRBD1 as a possible D gene (5 bases). Germline CDR1 is SGHTA and CDR2 is FQGNSA. This CDR3 comprises 14 residues. The V gene lost 1 base and the J gene lost 8 bases, with 11 bases spanning the gap. The DNA of the CDR3 is TGTGCCAGCAGCTTAGAAGAGGGGTGGGAAAAACTGTTTTTT. It encodes CASSLEEGWEKLFF.

The gene calls are TRBV6-5 and TRBJ1-1, with a possible D match to TRBD1 (6 bases). V was shortened by 4 bases and J by 5 bases, with 17 bases between the two germline ends. The CDR3 is made up of 15 amino acids. Germline lookup yields CDR1 MNHEY and CDR2 SVGAGI. The CDR3 nucleotides read TGTGCCAGCAGTTCTCCGGGGGGGGCGCAGACTGAAGCTTTCTTT. This encodes CASSSPGGAQTEAFF.

This clonotype was recorded many times. The J gene is TRBJ2-1, the V gene TRBV7-9; 11 bases are a match to TRBD2. The germline CDR1 and CDR2 sequences are SEHNR and FQNEAQ (reference sequence). The CDR3 totals 14 residues. V lost 5 bases, J lost 7 bases, and 4 bases stayed unmatched. CDR3 region: CASSTSGSGNEQFF. CDR3 coding DNA: TGTGCCAGCAGCACTAGCGGGAGTGGGAATGAGCAGTTCTTC.

This chain uses TRBV6-1 with TRBJ2-6, with 9 bases aligning to TRBD1. Germline V CDR1 and CDR2: MNHNS, SASEGT. With V trimmed by 4 bases and J by 2 bases, 6 bases remained unmatched. The CDR3 is 17 residues long. DNA for the CDR3: TGTGCCAGCAGTGCCAGACAGGGGGAGGCTGGGGCCAACGTCCTGACTTTC. Amino acids: CASSARQGEAGANVLTF.

This chain's CDR3 is CASTTIPGLSPGETQYF. CDR3 nucleotides: TGTGCCAGCACCACCATTCCCGGACTATCCCCGGGAGAGACCCAGTACTTC. V and J are TRBV7-8 and TRBJ2-5; D might be TRBD2 (6 bases). CDR1 is SGHVS and CDR2 is FQNEAQ in the germline V gene. The CDR3 consists of 17 residues. Deletions cut 7 bases from V and 4 bases from J, with 25 bases between.

This clonotype came up a few times. One end of the junction does not line up with germline, which may come from a read error. The chain is built from TRBV7-7 and TRBJ2-7, with TRBD1 matching 12 bases. Germline-derived CDR1 and CDR2 are SSHAT and FNYEAQ (reference sequence). CDR3 length: 15 amino acids. CDR3 protein: CASSSGQGAVYEQYF. The DNA for the CDR3 is TGTGCTAGCAGCTCGGGACAGGGGGCCGTCTACGAGCAGTACTTC.

This clonotype appeared many times. This chain connects TRBV4-1 to TRBJ2-7; TRBD1 matches at 8 bases. The CDR3 extends over 15 amino acids. After removal of 0 bases from V and 4 bases from J, the junction contained 5 bases not matched to a gene. The germline V gene encodes CDR1 MGHRA and CDR2 YSYEKL. For the CDR3, the DNA is TGCGCCAGCAGCCAAGATTGGACAGGGACGTACGAGCAGTACTTC. It encodes CASSQDWTGTYEQYF.